This TCR beta chain was recovered during a study of blood T cells in healthy people across ages. For this clonotype: What it binds is unknown.

General study points: Among long-lived donors, naive CD4+ cells were more numerous and diversity higher than in aged donors. Diversity of TCR beta per million T cells declined in a roughly linear way with age.

A second roughly 7 to 11 cycle PCR used barcoded and J-beta primers. At least 2.5 million CDR3-containing paired-end reads were obtained per sample. From the 5' RACE reads, TCRdb called clonotypes with MiXCR, one entry per CDR3 protein. The table includes hundreds of thousands of distinct CDR3 sequences, around two fifths detected once. From germline, CDR1 is MGHRA and CDR2 YSYEKL. The CDR3 is made up of 13 amino acids. With 4 bases clipped from V and 10 bases from J, the junction kept 7 bases outside the gene matches. V gene TRBV4-1 combines with J gene TRBJ2-1, with TRBD1 matching 7 bases. The sequencing sample was made of blood. This TCR was sampled from a man between 60 and 70 years old in good health. This CDR3 is CASSPRQGEEQFF. The CDR3 DNA is TGCGCCAGCAGCCCCAGACAGGGAGAGGAGCAGTTCTTC.